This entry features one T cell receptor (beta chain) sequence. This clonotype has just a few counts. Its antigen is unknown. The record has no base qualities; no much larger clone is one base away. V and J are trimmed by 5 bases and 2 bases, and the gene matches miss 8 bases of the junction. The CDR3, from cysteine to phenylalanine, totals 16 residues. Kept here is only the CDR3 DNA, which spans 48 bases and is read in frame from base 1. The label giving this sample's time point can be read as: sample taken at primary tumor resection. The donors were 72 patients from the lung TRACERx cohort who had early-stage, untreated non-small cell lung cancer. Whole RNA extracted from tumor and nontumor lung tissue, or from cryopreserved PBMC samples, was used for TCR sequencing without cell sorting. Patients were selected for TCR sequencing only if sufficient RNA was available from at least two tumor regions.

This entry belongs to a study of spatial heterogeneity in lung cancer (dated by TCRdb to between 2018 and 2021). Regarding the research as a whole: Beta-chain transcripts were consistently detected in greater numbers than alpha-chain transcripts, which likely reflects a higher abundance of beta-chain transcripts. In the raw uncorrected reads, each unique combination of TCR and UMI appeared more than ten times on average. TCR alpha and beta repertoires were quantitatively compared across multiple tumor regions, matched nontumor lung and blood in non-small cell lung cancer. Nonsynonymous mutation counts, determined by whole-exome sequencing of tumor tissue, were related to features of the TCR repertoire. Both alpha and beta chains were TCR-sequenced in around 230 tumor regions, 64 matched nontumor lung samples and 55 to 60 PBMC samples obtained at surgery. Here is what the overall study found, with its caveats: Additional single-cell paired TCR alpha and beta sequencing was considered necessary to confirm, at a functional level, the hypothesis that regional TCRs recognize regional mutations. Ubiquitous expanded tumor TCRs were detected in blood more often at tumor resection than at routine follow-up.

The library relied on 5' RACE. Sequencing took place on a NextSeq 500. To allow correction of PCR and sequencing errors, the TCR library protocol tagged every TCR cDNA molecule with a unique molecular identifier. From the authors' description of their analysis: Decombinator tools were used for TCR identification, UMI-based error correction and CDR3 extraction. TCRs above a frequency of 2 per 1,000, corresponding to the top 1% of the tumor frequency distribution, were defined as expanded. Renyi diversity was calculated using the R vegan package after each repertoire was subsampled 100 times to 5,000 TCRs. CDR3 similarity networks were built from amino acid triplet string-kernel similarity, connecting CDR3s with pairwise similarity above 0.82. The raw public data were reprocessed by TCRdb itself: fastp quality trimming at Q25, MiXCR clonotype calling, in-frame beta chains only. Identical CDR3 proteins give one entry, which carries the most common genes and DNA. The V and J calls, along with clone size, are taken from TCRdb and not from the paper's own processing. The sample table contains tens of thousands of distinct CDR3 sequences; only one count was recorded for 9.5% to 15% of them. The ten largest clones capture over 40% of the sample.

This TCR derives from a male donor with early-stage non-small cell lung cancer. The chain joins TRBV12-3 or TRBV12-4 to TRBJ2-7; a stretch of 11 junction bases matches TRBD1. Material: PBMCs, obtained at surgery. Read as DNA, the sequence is TGTGCCAGCAGTCCAGGGACAGGGGGGAGTACCTACGAGCAGTACTTC. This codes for CASSPGTGGSTYEQYF.